A selection of T cell receptor beta chains follows, all from one sample in a study of shared clonotypes between healthy human individuals. TCRdb keeps only in-frame clones here, not all; method: immunoSEQ multiplex PCR. The sample has under 1,100,000 clones, more than 75% seen once. What was sequenced was memory CD4+ T cells from PBMCs. Source of these receptors: a young man in good health. Some clones in this sample may be carry-over from other donors' samples. Each CDR3 is given with its conserved first and last residue. Each record gives: J gene, V gene, clone size, D gene, CDR3 protein, CDR3 DNA. The D gene is left open where the match is weak. For some rows the clone size is stated as once, few or many, or as a class when expanded; others skip it.

J gene: TRBJ2-1
V gene: TRBV4-1
clone size: -
D gene: TRBD2
CDR3 protein: CASSQLGLAGGGRHNEQFF
CDR3 DNA: TGCGCCAGCAGCCAATTGGGACTAGCGGGAGGGGGGCGCCACAATGAGCAGTTCTTC

J gene: TRBJ1-5
V gene: TRBV2
clone size: -
D gene: -
CDR3 protein: CASREVVAQPQHF
CDR3 DNA: TGTGCCAGCAGGGAGGTCGTCGCTCAGCCCCAGCATTTT

J gene: TRBJ2-1
V gene: TRBV7-2
clone size: -
D gene: TRBD2
CDR3 protein: CASSVTRTSYEQFF
CDR3 DNA: TGTGCCAGCAGCGTAACCCGGACTAGCTATGAGCAGTTCTTC

J gene: TRBJ1-2
V gene: TRBV18
clone size: once
D gene: -
CDR3 protein: CASHPFRADGYTF
CDR3 DNA: TGTGCCAGCCATCCGTTCCGGGCCGATGGCTACACCTTC

J gene: TRBJ2-5
V gene: TRBV25-1
clone size: many
D gene: TRBD1
CDR3 protein: CASRDDREQETQYF
CDR3 DNA: TGTGCCAGCAGGGACGACAGGGAACAAGAGACCCAGTACTTC

J gene: TRBJ1-1
V gene: TRBV28
clone size: -
D gene: TRBD1
CDR3 protein: CASSSPGTVTEAFF
CDR3 DNA: TGTGCCAGCAGTTCACCCGGGACAGTCACTGAAGCTTTCTTT

J gene: TRBJ1-4
V gene: TRBV21-1
clone size: -
D gene: -
CDR3 protein: CAPSGALREKLFF
CDR3 DNA: TGTGCCCCCTCAGGGGCTCTAAGGGAAAAACTGTTTTTT

J gene: TRBJ1-1
V gene: TRBV7-2
clone size: once
D gene: TRBD1
CDR3 protein: CASSPRQGEGRGTEAFF
CDR3 DNA: TGTGCCAGCAGCCCCCGCCAGGGGGAAGGAAGGGGGACTGAAGCTTTCTTT

J gene: TRBJ2-3
V gene: TRBV7-9
clone size: once
D gene: -
CDR3 protein: CASSASGTDTQYF
CDR3 DNA: TGTGCCAGCAGCGCAAGCGGCACAGATACGCAGTATTTT

J gene: TRBJ1-2
V gene: TRBV29-1
clone size: -
D gene: -
CDR3 protein: CSVGFQGGYTF
CDR3 DNA: TGCAGCGTTGGATTCCAGGGTGGCTACACCTTC

J gene: TRBJ1-2
V gene: TRBV4-1
clone size: few
D gene: -
CDR3 protein: CASSLRDGPSYTF
CDR3 DNA: TGCGCCAGCAGCCTGAGGGACGGCCCGAGCTACACCTTC

J gene: TRBJ2-7
V gene: TRBV10-3
clone size: few
D gene: TRBD1
CDR3 protein: CAISLGTGSYEQYF
CDR3 DNA: TGTGCCATCAGCCTCGGGACAGGGTCCTACGAGCAGTACTTC

J gene: TRBJ2-7
V gene: TRBV11-1
clone size: -
D gene: -
CDR3 protein: CASSLSRDRYYEQYF
CDR3 DNA: TGTGCCAGCAGCTTATCCCGGGACCGATACTACGAGCAGTACTTC

J gene: TRBJ2-7
V gene: TRBV18
clone size: -
D gene: -
CDR3 protein: CASSPVAVATYEQYF
CDR3 DNA: TGTGCCAGCTCACCTGTAGCGGTTGCTACGTACGAGCAGTACTTC

J gene: TRBJ2-2
V gene: TRBV28
clone size: -
D gene: -
CDR3 protein: CASIGSQRDTGELFF
CDR3 DNA: TGTGCCAGCATTGGATCTCAGAGAGACACCGGGGAGCTGTTTTTT

J gene: TRBJ1-4
V gene: TRBV11-2
clone size: once
D gene: TRBD1
CDR3 protein: CASSLGRDRDEKLFF
CDR3 DNA: TGTGCCAGCAGCTTAGGCCGGGACAGGGATGAAAAACTGTTTTTT

J gene: TRBJ2-2
V gene: TRBV7-9
clone size: -
D gene: TRBD2
CDR3 protein: CASSPTASGGNTGELFF
CDR3 DNA: TGTGCCAGCAGCCCGACGGCCAGCGGGGGTAACACCGGGGAGCTGTTTTTT

J gene: TRBJ1-2
V gene: TRBV5-1
clone size: -
D gene: TRBD1
CDR3 protein: CASSERTGLEYGYTF
CDR3 DNA: TGCGCCAGCAGCGAACGGACAGGCCTGGAATATGGCTACACCTTC

J gene: TRBJ2-5
V gene: TRBV4-3
clone size: -
D gene: -
CDR3 protein: CASSQDPPAEGETQYF
CDR3 DNA: TGCGCCAGCAGCCAAGATCCCCCCGCGGAGGGGGAGACCCAGTACTTC

J gene: TRBJ1-5
V gene: TRBV7-2
clone size: -
D gene: -
CDR3 protein: CASSQSRGPVAQHF
CDR3 DNA: TGTGCCAGCAGCCAGAGCAGGGGTCCCGTGGCCCAGCATTTT

J gene: TRBJ2-5
V gene: TRBV6-1
clone size: -
D gene: TRBD2
CDR3 protein: CASIRLAGDGETQYF
CDR3 DNA: TGTGCCAGCATACGACTAGCGGGAGATGGGGAGACCCAGTACTTC

J gene: TRBJ2-7
V gene: TRBV11-2
clone size: -
D gene: -
CDR3 protein: CASSLGRNSYEQYF
CDR3 DNA: TGTGCCAGCAGCTTGGGACGGAACTCCTACGAGCAGTACTTC

J gene: TRBJ2-7
V gene: TRBV2
clone size: -
D gene: -
CDR3 protein: CASSVRQSSSYEQYF
CDR3 DNA: TGTGCCAGCAGTGTACGACAGTCGAGCTCCTACGAGCAGTACTTC

J gene: TRBJ1-5
V gene: TRBV27
clone size: once
D gene: -
CDR3 protein: CASSFHQPQHF
CDR3 DNA: TGTGCCAGCAGTTTCCATCAGCCCCAGCATTTT

J gene: TRBJ1-1
V gene: TRBV9
clone size: -
D gene: -
CDR3 protein: CASSVTSIGEPEAFF
CDR3 DNA: TGTGCCAGCAGCGTGACAAGTATTGGGGAGCCTGAAGCTTTCTTT

J gene: TRBJ2-5
V gene: TRBV11-2
clone size: -
D gene: TRBD2
CDR3 protein: CASSSGTSGQETQYF
CDR3 DNA: TGTGCCAGCAGCTCCGGGACTAGCGGGCAAGAGACCCAGTACTTC

J gene: TRBJ1-1
V gene: TRBV5-1
clone size: -
D gene: -
CDR3 protein: CASSLAGRITEAFF
CDR3 DNA: TGCGCCAGCAGCTTGGCCGGGCGGATCACTGAAGCTTTCTTT

J gene: TRBJ2-3
V gene: TRBV7-6
clone size: -
D gene: TRBD1
CDR3 protein: CASSLDRSTDTQYF
CDR3 DNA: TGTGCCAGCAGCCTGGACAGGAGCACAGATACGCAGTATTTT

J gene: TRBJ1-2
V gene: TRBV20-1
clone size: -
D gene: -
CDR3 protein: CSARGEEGYTF
CDR3 DNA: TGCAGTGCTCGCGGGGAGGAAGGCTACACCTTC

J gene: TRBJ1-2
V gene: TRBV5-1
clone size: -
D gene: -
CDR3 protein: CASSLGQGPPYGYTF
CDR3 DNA: TGCGCCAGCAGCTTGGGCCAGGGGCCGCCTTATGGCTACACCTTC

J gene: TRBJ2-3
V gene: TRBV11-2
clone size: -
D gene: -
CDR3 protein: CASSLEGAGTDTQYF
CDR3 DNA: TGTGCCAGCAGCTTAGAGGGGGCGGGCACAGATACGCAGTATTTT

J gene: TRBJ1-2
V gene: TRBV6-5
clone size: -
D gene: -
CDR3 protein: CASSSGDHPGGYTF
CDR3 DNA: TGTGCCAGCAGTTCCGGGGACCATCCGGGGGGCTACACCTTC

J gene: TRBJ1-3
V gene: TRBV6-5
clone size: few
D gene: TRBD1
CDR3 protein: CASTLTGRVNTIYF
CDR3 DNA: TGTGCCAGCACCCTGACAGGGAGAGTAAACACCATATATTTT

J gene: TRBJ2-7
V gene: TRBV7-9
clone size: few
D gene: TRBD2
CDR3 protein: CASSATPGSGRVNEQYF
CDR3 DNA: TGTGCCAGCAGCGCGACCCCTGGTAGCGGGAGGGTCAACGAGCAGTACTTC

J gene: TRBJ1-4
V gene: TRBV7-2
clone size: few
D gene: -
CDR3 protein: CASSSVDFGNEKLFF
CDR3 DNA: -

J gene: TRBJ2-3
V gene: TRBV7-9
clone size: -
D gene: -
CDR3 protein: CASSLYTDIPDTQYF
CDR3 DNA: TGTGCCAGCAGCTTATACACAGATATCCCAGATACGCAGTATTTT

J gene: TRBJ2-1
V gene: TRBV5-1
clone size: -
D gene: -
CDR3 protein: CASGWAVGNEQFF
CDR3 DNA: TGCGCCAGTGGTTGGGCTGTGGGCAATGAGCAGTTCTTC

J gene: TRBJ1-5
V gene: TRBV7-8
clone size: -
D gene: -
CDR3 protein: CASSLNPPGSSNQPQHF
CDR3 DNA: TGTGCCAGCAGCTTAAATCCCCCAGGGTCCAGTAATCAGCCCCAGCATTTT

J gene: TRBJ2-3
V gene: TRBV5-6
clone size: -
D gene: TRBD2
CDR3 protein: CASSLGEGLPDTQYF
CDR3 DNA: TGTGCCAGCAGCTTGGGGGAGGGGCTCCCAGATACGCAGTATTTT

J gene: TRBJ2-3
V gene: TRBV6-6
clone size: -
D gene: TRBD2
CDR3 protein: CASSPGTTTDTQYF
CDR3 DNA: TGTGCCAGCAGTCCCGGGACTACCACAGATACGCAGTATTTT

J gene: TRBJ2-7
V gene: TRBV5-1
clone size: once
D gene: -
CDR3 protein: CASSLRKGYSYEQYF
CDR3 DNA: TGCGCCAGCAGCTTAAGGAAGGGGTACTCCTACGAGCAGTACTTC

J gene: TRBJ1-3
V gene: TRBV28
clone size: -
D gene: -
CDR3 protein: CASGRIGAGNTIYF
CDR3 DNA: TGTGCCAGCGGAAGGATAGGGGCTGGAAACACCATATATTTT

J gene: TRBJ2-3
V gene: TRBV18
clone size: few
D gene: -
CDR3 protein: CASSPSIRDTQYF
CDR3 DNA: TGTGCCAGCTCGCCCTCGATACGCGATACGCAGTATTTT

J gene: TRBJ1-5
V gene: TRBV2
clone size: -
D gene: -
CDR3 protein: CASHRDAWGQPQHF
CDR3 DNA: TGTGCCAGCCACCGGGACGCTTGGGGTCAGCCCCAGCATTTT

J gene: TRBJ2-3
V gene: TRBV6-6
clone size: -
D gene: -
CDR3 protein: CASSYARVTSNTQYF
CDR3 DNA: TGTGCCAGCAGTTACGCGCGAGTAACCTCGAATACGCAGTATTTT